The following is a TCR beta chain sequence with its context. This clonotype was found many times. Its antigen specificity is not known. The record has no base qualities; no much larger clone is one base away. Trimming at the junction amounts to 2 bases on V and 0 bases on J, and the germline ends lie 13 bases apart. CDR1 and CDR2 (MNHNY, SVGAGI) derive from the germline V gene (reference sequence). The cysteine opens and the phenylalanine closes a CDR3 of 16 amino acids. Here the CDR3 DNA is all that survives: 48 bases in frame from base 1. Hyperthyroidism patients were newly diagnosed, had a disease duration of under 2 months, and were aged 18 to 65 years. Patients with uncontrolled infections, other autoimmune diseases, pregnancy or lactation were excluded. Diagnoses relied on clinical symptoms, serum thyroxine and TRAb, thyroid ultrasound and orbital computed tomography. Blood from progressor patients was collected at the time of first diagnosis with hyperthyroidism, before any ophthalmopathy symptoms had appeared. PBMCs were isolated from roughly 10 ml of fresh peripheral blood by Ficoll-Paque density gradient centrifugation. Progressor patients were first diagnosed with Graves' hyperthyroidism and then developed ophthalmopathy during follow-up. Trizol reagent was used to extract total RNA, and RNA quality was then checked on an Agilent 2100 Bioanalyzer.

TCR beta CDR3 regions were amplified from RNA transcripts. The first round of RT-PCR for the TCR CDR3 was performed with the HTBI primer set and the Qiagen OneStep RT-PCR kit. The libraries were constructed in a second round of multiplex PCR and then size-selected and purified. The libraries were sequenced on an Illumina HiSeq2000 using paired-end 100 bp reads. On the authors' methods: SOAPnuke was used to process the raw data, removing reads that contained adapters or uncalled bases, had a mean Phred below 15, or lacked an exact match to the constant primer or identifier. High-quality paired reads were merged with COPE v1.2.5, and unique nucleotide sequences were defined as clonotypes. Clonotypes were aligned to IMGT TRBV, TRBD and TRBJ reference segments using MiTCR v1.1. The analysis included only V-J combinations with a frequency above 0.0001, which together covered more than 99% of the repertoires. A TCS score was defined as the ratio between F50 (clonal expansion) and ExV (chaos), using BLOSUM62-based TCRdist between CDR3 peptides within each V-J. Welch's t-statistics and random forest reduced around 550 V-J features to 10 to 15, which were used in a naive Bayes classifier (R e1071). The public reads were quality trimmed at Q25 with fastp and then assembled into clones with MiXCR by TCRdb, keeping productive beta chains. Here each entry gathers all rows of one CDR3 protein and keeps the most common genes and DNA. These V and J calls derive from TCRdb rather than the authors' analysis. The sample table records fewer than 450,000 distinct CDR3 sequences; 17% of these occur just once. The top ten clones comprise approximately 33% of the sample.

This specimen comes from a study of T cells in Graves' hyperthyroidism and ophthalmopathy (dated by TCRdb to the late 2010s). Concerning the study at large: Peripheral blood samples were taken at the time of initial diagnosis, prior to any treatment. For training and testing, the roughly 100 patients in the discovery cohort were randomly divided in a 7:3 ratio. In about six Graves' hyperthyroidism patients, the study also compared T-cell repertoires from thyroid tissue with T-cell repertoires from blood. After sampling, hyperthyroidism patients received methimazole starting at 30 mg daily, and ophthalmopathy patients received high-dose intravenous methylprednisolone. The paper describes TCR Vbeta CDR3 sequencing of 135 peripheral blood samples, made up of about 41 ophthalmopathy patients, 70 to 80 hyperthyroidism patients and 17 progressor patients. Whether ophthalmopathy could be predicted prospectively was tested in an independent validation cohort made up of 18 hyperthyroidism patients plus 17 patients who later progressed to ophthalmopathy. To identify distinguishing TCR V-J signatures, a discovery cohort of 100 patients was used, comprising roughly 45 with Graves' ophthalmopathy and around 57 with stable Graves' hyperthyroidism.

Results the study describes overall, beyond this receptor: Sample size was not statistically predetermined, and blinding of investigators to group allocation was not performed. In validation, the model predicted progression to ophthalmopathy with 60% to 71% sensitivity and around 72% specificity, a median of approximately 6.7 months before onset. Ophthalmopathy was separated from stable hyperthyroidism by a 13 V-J signature model, with 87.88% sensitivity and about 81% specificity obtained in cross-validation and 80%/75% obtained in testing. Most expanded thyroid clonotypes (frequency above 0.001) were also detected in blood, a finding suggesting that blood repertoires may reflect thyroid immune responses.

Material: blood. This receptor was obtained from a woman aged 25 to 45 with Graves' hyperthyroidism that later progressed to Graves' ophthalmopathy. The rearranged chain carries TRBV6-6 and TRBJ1-2; the D gene identity is not certain. The CDR3 loop reads CASSYPVTKTNYGYTF. The DNA is as follows: TGTGCCAGCAGTTACCCGGTCACAAAAACTAACTATGGCTACACCTTC.